This T cell receptor beta chain was identified during a study of T cell repertoires in cytomegalovirus infection. About the study: Shared public TCR beta signatures pointed to both CMV infection and a matching HLA type. The study, taken as a whole, reports: Cumulative frequency of public TCR beta families picked out carriers of CMV plus the relevant HLA. HLA-C-restricted CMV clonotypes gave the most frequent clonotype in two of eight donors.

Looked up from germline, CDR1 is SQVTM and CDR2 is ANQGSEA. V was clipped by 6 bases and J by 2 bases; unmatched bases: 5. The CDR3 runs to 14 residues. This clonotype appeared a few times. Its antigen is currently unknown. TCRdb itself ran the reads through MiXCR, one entry per CDR3 protein. The sample has 200,000 to 300,000 distinct CDR3 sequences, roughly 6.5% seen once. The sequence derives from a human donor in good health (CMV status not recorded). Some clones in this sample may be carry-over from other donors' samples. Sequenced input: PBMCs. V usage is TRBV29-1 and J usage is TRBJ1-3, with 9 bases identical to TRBD1. Here the CDR3 reads CSVSGTGPGNTIYF. The CDR3 coding sequence is TGCAGCGTATCCGGGACAGGGCCTGGAAACACCATATATTTT.